The clone carrying this T cell receptor beta chain has just a few counts. Antigen unknown. Profiled with immunoSEQ multiplex PCR; TCRdb holds only in-frame clones, not every one. The table lists some 50,000 clones, around 88% of them singletons, with approximately 15% in the top ten. Germline V CDR1 and CDR2: MNHNS, SASEGT. The V gene lost 4 bases and the J gene lost 2 bases, with 15 bases spanning the gap. CDR3 length equals 15 residues. The data originate from a study of OX40 agonist ivuxolimab in advanced cancers. Findings and limits, study-wide: On average, a greater number of expanded clones characterised CD8+ T cells relative to CD4+.

The sample here was CD4+ or CD8+ T cells sorted from blood, taken in a trial of the OX40 agonist ivuxolimab. The TCR originated in an adult with an advanced solid tumor such as melanoma, head and neck, liver or kidney cancer. This chain links TRBV6-1 with TRBJ2-7; D unresolved. The CDR3 spells CASSGPGVETYEQYF. In DNA form, the CDR3 reads TGTGCCAGCAGTGGGCCAGGAGTCGAAACCTACGAGCAGTACTTC.